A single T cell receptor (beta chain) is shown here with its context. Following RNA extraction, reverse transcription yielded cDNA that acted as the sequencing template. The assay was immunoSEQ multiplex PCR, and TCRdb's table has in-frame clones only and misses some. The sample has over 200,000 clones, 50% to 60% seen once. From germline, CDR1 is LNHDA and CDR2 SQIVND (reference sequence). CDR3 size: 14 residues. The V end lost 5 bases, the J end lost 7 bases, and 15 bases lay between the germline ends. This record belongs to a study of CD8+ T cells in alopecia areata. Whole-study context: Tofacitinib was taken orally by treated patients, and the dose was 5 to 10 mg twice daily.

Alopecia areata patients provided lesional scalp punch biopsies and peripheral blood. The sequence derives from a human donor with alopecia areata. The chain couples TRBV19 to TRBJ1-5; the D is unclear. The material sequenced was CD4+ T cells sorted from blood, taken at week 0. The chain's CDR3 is CASSAGSHVQPQHF. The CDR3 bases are TGTGCCAGTAGTGCGGGGTCTCATGTCCAGCCCCAGCATTTT.